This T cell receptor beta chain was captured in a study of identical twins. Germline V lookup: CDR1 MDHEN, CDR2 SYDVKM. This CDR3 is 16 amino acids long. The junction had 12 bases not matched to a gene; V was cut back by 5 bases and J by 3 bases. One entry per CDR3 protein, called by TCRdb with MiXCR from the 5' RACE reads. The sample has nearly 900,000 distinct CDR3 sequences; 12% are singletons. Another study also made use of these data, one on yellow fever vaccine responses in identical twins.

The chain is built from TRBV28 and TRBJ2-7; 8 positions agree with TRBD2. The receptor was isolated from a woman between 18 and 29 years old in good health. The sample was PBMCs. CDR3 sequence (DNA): TGTGCCAGCAGTGGACGGAAAAGCGGGAGACTCTACGAGCAGTACTTC. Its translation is CASSGRKSGRLYEQYF.